This T cell receptor beta chain originates from a study of regulatory and conventional T cells in RAG deficiency. Notes on the study in general: In Omenn syndrome, sorted "Tregs" may be peripherally activated cells.

The sorted conventional CD4+ T cells were CD25-low and CD127-high, with genomic DNA sequenced. Assay: immunoSEQ multiplex PCR; the TCRdb copy retains only in-frame clones and omits some. The sample gives 21,000 or so clones, 85% to 95% of which show up once; roughly 0.73% is in the top ten. Worth noting for this clone: What it recognizes is unknown.

Germline trimming cut 3 bases from V and 5 bases from J; bases unmatched to any gene: 8. CDR1 and CDR2 from the germline V gene are MDHEN and SYDVKM. The CDR3 sequence is 16 residues long. The sample was also reused in another study, on regulatory T cells. Turning to that study: The PCR used 52 TRBV and 13 TRBJ primers.

Specimen: CD4+ T cells sorted from blood. This chain joins TRBV28 and TRBJ2-1, with 9 bases fitting TRBD2. The sequence was collected from a human donor in good health. CDR3: CASSLGLAEVNNEQFF. The CDR3 DNA reads as TGTGCCAGCAGTTTGGGACTAGCCGAAGTCAACAATGAGCAGTTCTTC.